Presented here are 8 T cell receptor beta chains from one specimen sequenced in a study of T-cell reconstitution after alpha-beta-depleted transplantation in children. Unique molecular identifiers tagged the TCRbeta library. TCRdb ran MiXCR on the PCR reads and lists one entry per CDR3 protein. The table includes hundreds of thousands of distinct CDR3 sequences, 9.9% detected once. The source material was PBMCs from the stem cell graft donor, sampled from the stem cell graft. The receptors were sampled from a human donor who donated a stem cell graft to a child with SCID.

This sequence joins TRBV6-1 and TRBJ2-7, with D maybe TRBD1 (6 bases). Deletions cut 6 bases from V and 1 base from J, with 13 bases between. CDR1 is MNHNS, CDR2 SASEGT, per germline. The CDR3 is 14 residues long. DNA for the CDR3: TGTGCCAGCAGACAAACGACAGGTTCCTACGAGCAGTACTTC. This codes for CASRQTTGSYEQYF.

This clonotype was detected only a few times. V is TRBV29-1 and J is TRBJ1-1; D gene unclear. There are 12 residues in the CDR3. Between the trimmed V and J ends, which lost 7 bases and 0 bases, there was a span of 9 bases. Per germline, CDR1 SQVTM and CDR2 ANQGSEA. Written as DNA, the CDR3 is TGCAGCGGCCGAGGGATGAACACTGAAGCTTTCTTT. It translates to CSGRGMNTEAFF.

This clonotype was detected a few times. This chain joins TRBV11-2 and TRBJ2-3, with D perhaps assigned TRBD1 or TRBD2 (6 bases each). Germline V gene lookup returns CDR1 SGHAT and CDR2 FQNNGV. V was clipped by 1 base and J by 5 bases, with 13 bases between them. This CDR3 is 15 amino acids long. In nucleotides, the CDR3 is TGTGCCAGCAGCTTAGTATCCGGGGGCAAAGATACGCAGTATTTT. This codes for CASSLVSGGKDTQYF.

This clonotype was counted only a few times. The V gene is TRBV11-3, the J gene TRBJ1-6; a possible D gene is TRBD1 (5 bases). Trimming took 5 bases from V and 4 from J, leaving 18 bases between them. CDR3 length: 17 amino acids. CDR1 and CDR2 (germline): SGHNT, YENEEA. The CDR3 region has the DNA TGTGCCAGCAGCCAGGGACCACCGAGCGAATATAATTCACCCCTCCACTTT. Encoded protein: CASSQGPPSEYNSPLHF. Filled out from reference TRBV11-3 and TRBJ1-6, the complete variable domain reads EAGVVQSPRYKIIEKKQPVAFWCNPISGHNTLYWYLQNLGQGPELLIRYENEEAVDDSQLPKDRFSAERLKGVDSTLKIQPAELGDSAVYLCASSQGPPSEYNSPLHFGNGTRLTVT.

The chain is built from TRBV29-1 and TRBJ2-1; D is undetermined. V was cut by 3 bases and J by 3 bases, with 6 bases left in between. Germline V CDR1 and CDR2: SQVTM, ANQGSEA. The CDR3 spans 12 residues. The CDR3 here is CSVEKVYNEQFF. The DNA for the CDR3 is TGCAGCGTTGAGAAAGTCTACAATGAGCAGTTCTTC.

This clonotype was counted between two and nine times. The genes are TRBV25-1 and TRBJ2-1; D is ambiguous. The CDR3 loop spans 15 amino acids. Trimming stripped 6 bases from V and 2 bases from J, with 14 bases between. Germline CDR1 is MGHDK and CDR2 is SYGVNS. The DNA for the CDR3 is TGTGCCAGCAGCGGACCTTTAGGACCCTACAATGAGCAGTTCTTC. Translating it yields CASSGPLGPYNEQFF. Looking up the rest from reference TRBV25-1 and TRBJ2-1 gives the full variable domain: EADIYQTPRYLVIGTGKKITLECSQTMGHDKMYWYQQDPGMELHLIHYSYGVNSTEKGDLSSESTVSRIRTEHFPLTLESARPSHTSQYLCASSGPLGPYNEQFFGPGTRLTVL.

This clonotype occurred many times. This chain links TRBV5-1 with TRBJ1-1; 8 bases map to TRBD1. CDR3 length: 13 amino acids. Looked up from germline, CDR1 is SGHRS and CDR2 is YFSETQ. The V and J ends lost 0 bases and 10 bases, in that order; junction bases with no gene match: 5. The CDR3 DNA reads TGCGCCAGCAGCTTGGAGACAGGGGCGGTAGCTTTCTTT. It yields the protein CASSLETGAVAFF.

This clonotype was seen at least ten times. The rearrangement uses TRBV3-1 and TRBJ1-6; D perhaps matches TRBD1 (6 bases). Per germline, CDR1 LGHDT and CDR2 YNNKEL (reference sequence). Trimming removed 5 bases at V and 8 bases at J, with 16 bases between. The CDR3 contains 15 residues. Written as DNA, the CDR3 is TGTGCCAGCAGCAAGGACAGTGGGGCATATTCACCCCTCCACTTT. Amino acids: CASSKDSGAYSPLHF.